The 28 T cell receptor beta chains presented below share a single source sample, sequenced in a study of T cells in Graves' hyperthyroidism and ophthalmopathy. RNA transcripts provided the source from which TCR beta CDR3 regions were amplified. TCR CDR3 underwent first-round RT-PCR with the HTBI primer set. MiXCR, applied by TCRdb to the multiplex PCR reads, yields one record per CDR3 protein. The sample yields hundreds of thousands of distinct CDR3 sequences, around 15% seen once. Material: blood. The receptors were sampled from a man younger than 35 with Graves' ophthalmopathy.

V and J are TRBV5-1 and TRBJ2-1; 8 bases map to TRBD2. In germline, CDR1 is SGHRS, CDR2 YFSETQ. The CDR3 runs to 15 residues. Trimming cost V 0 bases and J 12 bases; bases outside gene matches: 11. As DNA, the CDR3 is TGCGCCAGCAGCTTGGACGCTAGCGGGCCCCCAGGGCAGTTCTTC. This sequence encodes CASSLDASGPPGQFF.

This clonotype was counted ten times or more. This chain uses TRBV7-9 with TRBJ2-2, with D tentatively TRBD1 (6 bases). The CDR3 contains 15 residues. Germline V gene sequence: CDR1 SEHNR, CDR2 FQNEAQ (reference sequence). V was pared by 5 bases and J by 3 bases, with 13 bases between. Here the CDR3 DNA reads TGTGCCAGCAGCGGTACACAGGGATACACCGGGGAGCTGTTTTTT. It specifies CASSGTQGYTGELFF.

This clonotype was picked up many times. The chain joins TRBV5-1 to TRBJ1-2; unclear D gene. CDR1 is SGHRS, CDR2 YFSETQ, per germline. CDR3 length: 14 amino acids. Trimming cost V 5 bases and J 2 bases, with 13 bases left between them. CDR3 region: CASSETTQNYGYTF. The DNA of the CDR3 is TGCGCCAGCAGTGAGACTACACAAAACTATGGCTACACCTTC.

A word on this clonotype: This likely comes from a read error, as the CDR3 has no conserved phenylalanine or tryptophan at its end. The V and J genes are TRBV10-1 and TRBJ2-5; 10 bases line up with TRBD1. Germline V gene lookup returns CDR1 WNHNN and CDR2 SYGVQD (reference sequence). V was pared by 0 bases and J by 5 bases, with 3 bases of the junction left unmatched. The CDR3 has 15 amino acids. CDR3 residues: CASSESRDRGETQYS. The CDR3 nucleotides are TGCGCCAGCAGTGAGTCAAGGGACAGGGGTGAGACCCAGTACTCC.

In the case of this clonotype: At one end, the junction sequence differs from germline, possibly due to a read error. For the CDR3, the DNA is TGTGCTAGCAGCAATCGACTGGGACTTGAGCAGTTCTTC. It specifies CASSNRLGLEQFF. The chain is built from TRBV7-7 and TRBJ2-1; D is possibly TRBD2 (6 bases). There are 13 residues in the CDR3. In germline, CDR1 is SSHAT, CDR2 FNYEAQ (reference sequence).

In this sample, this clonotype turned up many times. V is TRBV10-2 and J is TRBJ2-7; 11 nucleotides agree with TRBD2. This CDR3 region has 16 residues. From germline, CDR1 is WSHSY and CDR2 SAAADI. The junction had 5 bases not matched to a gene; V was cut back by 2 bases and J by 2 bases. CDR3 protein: CASSENPGLAAYEQYF. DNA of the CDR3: TGCGCCAGCAGTGAGAACCCGGGACTAGCGGCCTACGAGCAGTACTTC.

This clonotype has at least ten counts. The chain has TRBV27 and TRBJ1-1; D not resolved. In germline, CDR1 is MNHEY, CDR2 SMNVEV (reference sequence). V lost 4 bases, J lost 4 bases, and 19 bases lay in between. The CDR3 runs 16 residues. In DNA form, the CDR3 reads TGTGCCAGCAGTTACCAACCGTACCCATCCCCCACTGAAGCTTTCTTT. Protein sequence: CASSYQPYPSPTEAFF.

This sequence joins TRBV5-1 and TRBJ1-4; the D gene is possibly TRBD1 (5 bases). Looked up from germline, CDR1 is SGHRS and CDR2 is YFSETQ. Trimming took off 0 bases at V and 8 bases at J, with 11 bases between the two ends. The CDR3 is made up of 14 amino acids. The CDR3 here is CASSLGRVPEKLFF. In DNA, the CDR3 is TGCGCCAGCAGCTTGGGCAGGGTACCAGAAAAACTGTTTTTT.

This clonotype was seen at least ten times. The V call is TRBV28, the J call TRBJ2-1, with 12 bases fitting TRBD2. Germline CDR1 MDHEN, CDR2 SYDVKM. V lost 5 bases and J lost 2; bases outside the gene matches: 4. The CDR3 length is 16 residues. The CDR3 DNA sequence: TGTGCCAGCAGTCCTAGCGGGAGGGTCCCCTACAATGAGCAGTTCTTC. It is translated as CASSPSGRVPYNEQFF. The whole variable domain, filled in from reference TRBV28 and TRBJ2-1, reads DVKVTQSSRYLVKRTGEKVFLECVQDMDHENMFWYRQDPGLGLRLIYFSYDVKMKEKGDIPEGYSVSREKKERFSLILESASTNQTSMYLCASSPSGRVPYNEQFFGPGTRLTVL.

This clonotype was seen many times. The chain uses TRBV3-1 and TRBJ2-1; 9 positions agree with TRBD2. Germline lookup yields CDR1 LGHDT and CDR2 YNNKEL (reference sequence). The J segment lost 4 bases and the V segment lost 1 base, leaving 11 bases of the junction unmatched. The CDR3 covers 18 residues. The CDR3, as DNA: TGTGCCAGCAGCCAAGGAGCGGGGGGATCCGTGGGGTACAATGAGCAGTTCTTC. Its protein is CASSQGAGGSVGYNEQFF.

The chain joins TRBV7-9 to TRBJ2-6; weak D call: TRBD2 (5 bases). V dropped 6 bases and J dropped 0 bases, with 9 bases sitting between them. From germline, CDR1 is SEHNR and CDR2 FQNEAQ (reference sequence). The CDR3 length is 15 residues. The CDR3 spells CASRTGNSGANVLTF. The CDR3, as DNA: TGTGCCAGCAGAACCGGGAACTCTGGGGCCAACGTCCTGACTTTC.

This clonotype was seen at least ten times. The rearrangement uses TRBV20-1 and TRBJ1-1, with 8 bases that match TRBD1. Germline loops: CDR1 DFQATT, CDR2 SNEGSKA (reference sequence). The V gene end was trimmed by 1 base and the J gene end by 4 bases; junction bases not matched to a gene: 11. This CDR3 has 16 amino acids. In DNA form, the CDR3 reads TGCAGTGCTAGAGGCGACAGGGGCGGGGTGGGCACTGAAGCTTTCTTT. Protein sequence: CSARGDRGGVGTEAFF.

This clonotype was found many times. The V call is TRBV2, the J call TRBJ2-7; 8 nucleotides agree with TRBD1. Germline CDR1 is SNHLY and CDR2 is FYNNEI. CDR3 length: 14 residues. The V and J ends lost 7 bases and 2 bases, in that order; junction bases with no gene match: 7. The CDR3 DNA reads TGTGCCAGCAAGTCAGGGACAGGAACCTACGAGCAGTACTTC. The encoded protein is CASKSGTGTYEQYF.

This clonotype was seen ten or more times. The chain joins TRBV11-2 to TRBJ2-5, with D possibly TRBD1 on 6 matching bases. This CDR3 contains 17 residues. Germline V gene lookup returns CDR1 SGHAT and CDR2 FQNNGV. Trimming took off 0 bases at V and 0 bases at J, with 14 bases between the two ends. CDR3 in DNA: TGTGCCAGCAGCTTAGATAAAGAGGACAGATACCAAGAGACCCAGTACTTC. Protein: CASSLDKEDRYQETQYF.

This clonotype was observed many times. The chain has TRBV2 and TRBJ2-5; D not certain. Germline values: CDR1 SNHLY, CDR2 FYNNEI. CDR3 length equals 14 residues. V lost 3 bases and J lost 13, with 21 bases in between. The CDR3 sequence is CASSDRSMTAVLYF. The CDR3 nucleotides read TGTGCCAGCAGTGACCGATCGATGACCGCCGTGTTGTACTTC.

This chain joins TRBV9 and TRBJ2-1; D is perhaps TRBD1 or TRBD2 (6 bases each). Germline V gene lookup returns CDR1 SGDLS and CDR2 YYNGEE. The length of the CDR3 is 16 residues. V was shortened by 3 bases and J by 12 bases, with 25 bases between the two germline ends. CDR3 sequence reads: CASSGQGGGGFKGQFF. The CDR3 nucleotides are TGTGCCAGCAGCGGGCAAGGAGGGGGTGGTTTCAAAGGGCAGTTCTTC.

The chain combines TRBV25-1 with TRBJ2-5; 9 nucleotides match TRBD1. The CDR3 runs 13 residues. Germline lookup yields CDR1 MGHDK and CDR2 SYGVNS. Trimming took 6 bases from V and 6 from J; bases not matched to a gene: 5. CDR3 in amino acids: CASSADRGQTQYF. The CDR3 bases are TGTGCCAGCAGCGCGGACAGGGGACAGACCCAGTACTTC.

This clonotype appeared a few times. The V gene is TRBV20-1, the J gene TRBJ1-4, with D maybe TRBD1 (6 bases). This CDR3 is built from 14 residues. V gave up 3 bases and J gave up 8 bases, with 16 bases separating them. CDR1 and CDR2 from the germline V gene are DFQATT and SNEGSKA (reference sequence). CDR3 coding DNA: TGCAGTGCTAGTATGGGGGGGGCGGCGGAAAAACTGTTTTTT. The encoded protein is CSASMGGAAEKLFF.

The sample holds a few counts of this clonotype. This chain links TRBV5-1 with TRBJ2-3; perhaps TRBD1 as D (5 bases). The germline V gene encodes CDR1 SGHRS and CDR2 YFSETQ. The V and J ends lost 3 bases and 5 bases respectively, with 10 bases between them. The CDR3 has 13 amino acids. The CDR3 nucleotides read TGCGCCAGCAGCTCCTCAGGGTTAGATACGCAGTATTTT. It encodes CASSSSGLDTQYF.

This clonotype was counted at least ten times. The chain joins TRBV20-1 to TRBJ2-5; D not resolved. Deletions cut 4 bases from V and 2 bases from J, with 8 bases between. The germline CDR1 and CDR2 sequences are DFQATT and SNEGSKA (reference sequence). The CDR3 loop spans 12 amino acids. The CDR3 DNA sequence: TGCAGTGCTATCGATCAGCAAGAGACCCAGTACTTC. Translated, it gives CSAIDQQETQYF.

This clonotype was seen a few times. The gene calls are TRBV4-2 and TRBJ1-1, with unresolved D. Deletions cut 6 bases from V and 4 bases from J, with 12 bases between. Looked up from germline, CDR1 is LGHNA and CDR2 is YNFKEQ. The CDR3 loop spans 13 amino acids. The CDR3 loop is CASSSEGRTEAFF. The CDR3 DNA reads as TGTGCCAGCAGTTCAGAAGGGCGCACTGAAGCTTTCTTT.

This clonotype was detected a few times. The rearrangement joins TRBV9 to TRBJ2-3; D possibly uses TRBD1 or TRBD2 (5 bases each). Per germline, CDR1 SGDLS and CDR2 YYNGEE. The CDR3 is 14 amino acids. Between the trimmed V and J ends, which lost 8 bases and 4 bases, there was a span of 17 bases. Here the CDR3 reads CASCRDPFADTQYF. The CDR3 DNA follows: TGTGCCAGTTGCCGGGACCCCTTCGCAGATACGCAGTATTTT.

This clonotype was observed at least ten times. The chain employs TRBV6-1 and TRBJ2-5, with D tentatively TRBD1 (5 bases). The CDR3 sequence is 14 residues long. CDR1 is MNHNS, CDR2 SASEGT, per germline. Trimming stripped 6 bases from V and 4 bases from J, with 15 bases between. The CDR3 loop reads CASRPPTVGETQYF. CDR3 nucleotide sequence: TGTGCCAGCAGACCCCCGACAGTCGGAGAGACCCAGTACTTC.

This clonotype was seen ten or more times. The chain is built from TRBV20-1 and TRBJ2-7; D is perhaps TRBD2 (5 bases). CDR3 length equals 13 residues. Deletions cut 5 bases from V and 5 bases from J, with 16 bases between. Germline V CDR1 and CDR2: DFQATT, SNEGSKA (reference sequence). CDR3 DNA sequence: TGCAGTGCTCCACGGCCGGGGTTGGACGAGCAGTACTTC. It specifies CSAPRPGLDEQYF.

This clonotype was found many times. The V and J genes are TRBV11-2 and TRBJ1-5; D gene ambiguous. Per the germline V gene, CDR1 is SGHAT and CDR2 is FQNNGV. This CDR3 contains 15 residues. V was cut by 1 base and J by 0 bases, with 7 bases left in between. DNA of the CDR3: TGTGCCAGCAGCTTAGGCTGGTATAGCAATCAGCCCCAGCATTTT. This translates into CASSLGWYSNQPQHF.

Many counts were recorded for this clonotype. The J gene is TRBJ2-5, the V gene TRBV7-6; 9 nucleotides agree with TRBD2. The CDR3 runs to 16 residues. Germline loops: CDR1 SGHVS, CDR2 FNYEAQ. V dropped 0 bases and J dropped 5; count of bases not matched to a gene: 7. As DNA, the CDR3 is TGTGCCAGCAGCTTAGCTTTTCTAGCGGGGAGCGAGACCCAGTACTTC. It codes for CASSLAFLAGSETQYF.

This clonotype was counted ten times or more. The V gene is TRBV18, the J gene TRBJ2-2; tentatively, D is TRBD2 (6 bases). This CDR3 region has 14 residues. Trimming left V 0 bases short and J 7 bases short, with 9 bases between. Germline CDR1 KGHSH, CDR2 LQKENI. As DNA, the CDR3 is TGTGCCAGCTCACCACCGGAGGGAATCGGGGAGCTGTTTTTT. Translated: CASSPPEGIGELFF.

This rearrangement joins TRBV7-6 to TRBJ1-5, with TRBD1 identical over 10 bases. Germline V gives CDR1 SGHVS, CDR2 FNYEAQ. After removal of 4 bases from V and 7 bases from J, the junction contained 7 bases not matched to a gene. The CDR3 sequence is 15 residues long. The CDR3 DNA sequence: TGTGCCAGCAGCTCCGACAGGGGGCCGGGGCAGCCCCAGCATTTT. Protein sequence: CASSSDRGPGQPQHF.